The 12 T cell receptor beta chains in this list originate from one sample, sequenced in a study of blood T cell repertoires in COVID-19. TCRdb keeps only in-frame clones here, not all; method: immunoSEQ multiplex PCR. The sample includes 150,000 to 200,000 clones, roughly three quarters of them seen just once. Sequenced input: PBMCs or T cells enriched from blood (not recorded which). These receptors came from a woman aged 45-60 years with acute COVID-19.

This sequence joins TRBV6-5 and TRBJ1-2; 8 bases are a match to TRBD1. The CDR3 has 14 residues. The germline gives CDR1 MNHEY, CDR2 SVGAGI. V trimming: 5 bases; J trimming: 2 bases; junction bases outside the gene matches: 4. The CDR3 nucleotides are TGTGCCAGCAGTAAGGACAGGGAGAACTATGGCTACACCTTC. Its translation: CASSKDRENYGYTF.

The chain joins TRBV2 to TRBJ1-2, with unresolved D. The V and J ends lost 7 bases and 6 bases respectively, with 9 bases between them. Germline values: CDR1 SNHLY, CDR2 FYNNEI. This CDR3 contains 11 residues. CDR3 sequence (DNA): TGTGCCAGCACGGGATGGGATGGCTACACCTTC. The encoded protein is CASTGWDGYTF. The entire variable domain, with the rest obtained from reference TRBV2 and TRBJ1-2, is as follows: EPEVTQTPSHQVTQMGQEVILRCVPISNHLYFYWYRQILGQKVEFLVSFYNNEISEKSEIFDDQFSVERPDGSNFTLKIRSTKLEDSAMYFCASTGWDGYTFGSGTRLTVV.

This chain links TRBV4-2 with TRBJ1-5; possibly TRBD1 for D (5 bases). Trimming took 0 bases from V and 0 from J, leaving 12 bases between them. This CDR3 has 17 residues. Looked up from germline, CDR1 is LGHNA and CDR2 is YNFKEQ. The CDR3 is CASSQDPTGNSNQPQHF. DNA of the CDR3: TGTGCCAGCAGCCAAGATCCCACAGGTAATAGCAATCAGCCCCAGCATTTT.

The chain links TRBV28 to TRBJ2-3; tentatively, D is TRBD2 (6 bases). The CDR3 loop spans 13 amino acids. Deletions cut 6 bases from V and 10 bases from J, with 17 bases between. Germline-derived CDR1 and CDR2 are MDHEN and SYDVKM. The CDR3 spells CASSLGMEGPQYF. The CDR3 DNA is TGTGCCAGCAGCCTGGGGATGGAGGGTCCGCAGTATTTT. Drawing the rest from reference TRBV28 and TRBJ2-3, the complete variable domain is DVKVTQSSRYLVKRTGEKVFLECVQDMDHENMFWYRQDPGLGLRLIYFSYDVKMKEKGDIPEGYSVSREKKERFSLILESASTNQTSMYLCASSLGMEGPQYFGPGTRLTVL.

The CDR3 DNA reads TGCGCCAGCAGCCCGCGCGGTGGAAATTATTTGCCAGATACGCAGTATTTT. Protein product: CASSPRGGNYLPDTQYF. This chain connects TRBV4-1 to TRBJ2-3; D unresolved. The germline V gene encodes CDR1 MGHRA and CDR2 YSYEKL. With 4 bases removed from V and 4 bases from J, the gap between germline ends came to 21 bases. The CDR3 extends over 17 amino acids.

The chain joins TRBV24-1 to TRBJ1-2; 8 nucleotides match TRBD1. The trim removed 0 bases at V and 2 bases at J, leaving 4 bases unmatched. This CDR3 contains 16 residues. Germline loops: CDR1 KGHDR, CDR2 SFDVKD. The CDR3 loop is CATSDLGAGGNYGYTF. Here the CDR3 DNA reads TGTGCCACCAGTGATTTGGGGGCAGGGGGCAACTATGGCTACACCTTC.

This chain uses TRBV5-6 with TRBJ1-2; D is undetermined. Trimming removed 1 base at V and 4 bases at J, with 11 bases between. Looked up from germline, CDR1 is SGHDT and CDR2 is YYEEEE. This CDR3 spans 14 amino acids. Here the CDR3 DNA reads TGTGCCAGCAGCTTGTTCCAGTTCACCTATGGCTACACCTTC. Its protein product is CASSLFQFTYGYTF.

The rearrangement uses TRBV19 and TRBJ2-1; 10 bases are shared with TRBD2. Germline CDR1 is LNHDA and CDR2 is SQIVND (reference sequence). J was trimmed by 6 bases and V by 1 base; bases with no gene match: 0. The length of the CDR3 is 14 residues. CDR3 sequence: CASSIGTSGNEQFF. As DNA, the CDR3 is TGTGCCAGTAGTATAGGGACTAGCGGCAATGAGCAGTTCTTC. Together with reference TRBV19 and TRBJ2-1, the CDR3 gives the full variable domain: DGGITQSPKYLFRKEGQNVTLSCEQNLNHDAMYWYRQDPGQGLRLIYYSQIVNDFQKGDIAEGYSVSREKKESFPLTVTSAQKNPTAFYLCASSIGTSGNEQFFGPGTRLTVL.

This chain joins TRBV4-3 and TRBJ1-1, with D tentatively TRBD1 (6 bases). The CDR3 has 16 amino acids. Germline V gives CDR1 LGHNA, CDR2 YSLEER. Trimming took 4 bases from V and 5 from J, leaving 20 bases between them. The CDR3 region is CASSREAWRQGTEAFF. In nucleotides, the CDR3 is TGCGCCAGCAGCCGCGAAGCTTGGAGGCAGGGGACTGAAGCTTTCTTT.

The J gene is TRBJ1-6, the V gene TRBV3-1 (or the pseudogene TRBV3-2), with 11 bases aligning to TRBD1. The CDR3 totals 14 residues. Looked up from germline, CDR1 is LGHDT and CDR2 is YNNKEL (reference sequence). V lost 6 bases and J lost 10; bases outside the gene matches: 5. CDR3 sequence: CASSPGTGGSPLHF. The CDR3 bases are TGTGCCAGCAGTCCCGGGACAGGGGGGTCACCCCTCCACTTT.

The rearrangement uses TRBV10-2 and TRBJ2-1, with 10 bases aligning to TRBD2. The junction had 10 bases not matched to a gene; V was cut back by 6 bases and J by 8 bases. The CDR3 loop spans 15 amino acids. Germline lookup yields CDR1 WSHSY and CDR2 SAAADI. The DNA for the CDR3 is TGCGCCAGCAGCGTCGAACTAGCGGGGTGGGATGAGCAGTTCTTC. It translates to CASSVELAGWDEQFF.

The chain employs TRBV7-8 and TRBJ2-7; 12 positions match TRBD1. Germline trimming cut 3 bases from V and 3 bases from J; bases unmatched to any gene: 3. Germline-derived CDR1 and CDR2 are SGHVS and FQNEAQ. The CDR3 length is 15 residues. The CDR3 DNA is TGTGCCAGCAGCTTGGGACAGGGGGCCTTCTACGAGCAGTACGTC. This sequence encodes CASSLGQGAFYEQYV.